In its sample, the clone carrying this TCR beta chain was seen many times. Antigen: not known. These data are taken from a study of CD8 T cells in ankylosing spondylitis. Study-wide findings and caveats: What seemed typical of ankylosing spondylitis blood was a TCR beta motif built from about eight highly homologous variants.

Making use of molecular barcodes, quantitative 5'-RACE generated TCR beta libraries. TCRdb passed the 5' RACE reads through MiXCR, listing each CDR3 protein once. Seen here are more than 400,000 distinct CDR3 sequences, approximately 5% observed once, and the top ten hold roughly 3.2%. Sequencing input: blood, either unsorted or a sorted T cell fraction (not recorded which). The source of this sequence is a male donor with ankylosing spondylitis.

CDR3: CASSYSMSAEAFF. CDR3 coding DNA: TGTGCCAGCAGTTACTCGATGTCGGCTGAAGCTTTCTTT. This chain uses TRBV6-5 with TRBJ1-1; unclear D gene. CDR3 length equals 13 residues. The V gene lost 0 bases and the J gene lost 6 bases, with 8 bases spanning the gap. Germline V gives CDR1 MNHEY, CDR2 SVGAGI.